This T cell receptor (beta chain) derives from a study of blood T cells in healthy people across ages. V lost 2 bases to trimming and J lost 7 bases, with 16 bases between them. The CDR3 sequence is 15 residues long. The germline CDR1 and CDR2 sequences are SGHRS and YFSETQ. Study observations and caveats: When set beside aged donors, long-lived donors presented more naive CD4+ cells and higher diversity.

Regarding this clonotype: Its specificity is unknown.

A J-beta primer mix and a sample-barcoded 5' primer were used in a second PCR of roughly 7 to 12 cycles. TCRdb re-derived calls from the 5' RACE reads in MiXCR, one entry per CDR3 protein. The sample holds about 1.6 million distinct CDR3 sequences, about 35% seen once. The sequence was obtained from a woman in her 30s in good health. The source material was blood. The chain carries TRBV5-1 and TRBJ2-4; D might be TRBD1 (6 bases). CDR3 in amino acids: CASSLNQRTANIQYF. For the CDR3, the DNA is TGCGCCAGCAGCTTAAACCAGCGGACAGCTAACATTCAGTACTTC.